A single sample is the source of the 3 T cell receptor beta chains below, sequenced in a study of cytomegalovirus exposure and HLA in healthy donors. Use of 60 Vbeta and 13 Jbeta primers characterized the PCR. TCRdb's copy holds only in-frame clones and misses some; the assay was immunoSEQ multiplex PCR. The repertoire consists of 110,000 to 150,000 clones, with roughly 75% occurring once and the leading ten covering over 6.5%. The specimen was PBMCs. These receptors originate from a man between 40 and 49 years old in good health and CMV-seropositive.

The CDR3 is CASSHRLASWQFF. CDR3 nucleotide sequence: TGTGCCAGCAGCCATAGACTAGCTTCATGGCAGTTCTTC. The chain combines TRBV7-8 with TRBJ2-1; 7 positions match TRBD2. Germline assignment: CDR1 SGHVS and CDR2 FQNEAQ. The V gene end was trimmed by 5 bases and the J gene end by 12 bases; junction bases not matched to a gene: 10. This CDR3 contains 13 residues.

This clone was recorded once. V usage is TRBV6-1 and J usage is TRBJ1-5; D might be TRBD1 (5 bases). V lost 1 base and J 9 bases, leaving 22 bases between the germline ends. This CDR3 has 17 residues. Germline V gene data show CDR1 as MNHNS and CDR2 as SASEGT. The CDR3 DNA reads TGTGCCAGCAGTGAAGGTACGGGGCAGCCCGGGAGGCTGCCCCAGCATTTT. Translation: CASSEGTGQPGRLPQHF.

J is TRBJ1-4 and V is TRBV28; 10 positions agree with TRBD1. This CDR3 region has 14 residues. Trimming took 5 bases from V and 8 from J; bases not matched to a gene: 5. The germline V gene encodes CDR1 MDHEN and CDR2 SYDVKM. The CDR3 here is CASSQDRGHEKLFF. In DNA, the CDR3 is TGTGCCAGCAGTCAAGACAGGGGGCACGAAAAACTGTTTTTT. The full variable domain, rest sourced from reference TRBV28 and TRBJ1-4, is DVKVTQSSRYLVKRTGEKVFLECVQDMDHENMFWYRQDPGLGLRLIYFSYDVKMKEKGDIPEGYSVSREKKERFSLILESASTNQTSMYLCASSQDRGHEKLFFGSGTQLSVL.